These 21 T cell receptor beta chains share one sample of origin, sequenced in a study of cytomegalovirus exposure and HLA in healthy donors. TCRdb keeps only in-frame clones here, not all; method: immunoSEQ multiplex PCR. This sample has under 100,000 clones, with roughly 96% found just once. Sequencing was carried out using PBMCs. The receptors come from a woman under 30 in good health and CMV-seronegative.

This rearrangement joins TRBV4-1 to TRBJ1-4, with 7 bases lining up with TRBD1. V shed 4 bases, J shed 5 bases, and the junction held 7 bases outside the gene matches. The CDR3 covers 15 residues. Germline CDR1 reads MGHRA; CDR2 reads YSYEKL. CDR3 in amino acids: CASSPRTGPNEKLFF. The CDR3 nucleotides are TGCGCCAGCAGCCCCCGGACAGGTCCCAATGAAAAACTGTTTTTT.

This sequence joins TRBV4-1 and TRBJ1-1; 8 nucleotides match TRBD1. The CDR3 contains 15 residues. Germline CDR1 MGHRA, CDR2 YSYEKL. V trimming: 3 bases; J trimming: 1 base; junction bases outside the gene matches: 4. CDR3 in amino acids: CASSHSDRGNTEAFF. The CDR3 DNA reads TGCGCCAGCAGCCACTCCGACAGGGGGAACACTGAAGCTTTCTTT.

CDR3 nucleotides: TGTGCCATCAGCGAGGACAACTACAATGAGCAGTTCTTC. This sequence encodes CAISEDNYNEQFF. V usage is TRBV10-3 and J usage is TRBJ2-1, with a tentative D call TRBD1 (5 bases). The ends were cut back, 6 bases at V and 3 bases at J, with 9 bases in the middle. Per germline, CDR1 ENHRY and CDR2 SYGVKD. This CDR3 has 13 residues.

The V gene is TRBV7-9, the J gene TRBJ1-3; TRBD1 is a possible D gene (5 bases). Germline assignment: CDR1 SEHNR and CDR2 FQNEAQ (reference sequence). V was shortened by 0 bases and J by 4 bases, with 13 bases between the two germline ends. The CDR3 runs to 16 residues. Here the CDR3 DNA reads TGTGCCAGCAGCTTAGCTCCAGGGATGGGAGGAAACACCATATATTTT. Translating gives CASSLAPGMGGNTIYF. The full variable domain, completed using reference TRBV7-9 and TRBJ1-3, is DTGVSQNPRHKITKRGQNVTFRCDPISEHNRLYWYRQTLGQGPEFLTYFQNEAQLEKSRLLSDRFSAERPKGSFSTLEIQRTEQGDSAMYLCASSLAPGMGGNTIYFGEGSWLTVV.

Points on this clone: Other DNA variants within this sample encode the same CDR3. The chain employs TRBV10-3 and TRBJ2-1; maybe TRBD2 (6 bases). The CDR3 contains 13 residues. V shed 2 bases and J shed 4 bases, with 6 bases lying between them. Germline CDR1 reads ENHRY; CDR2 reads SYGVKD. CDR3 amino acids: CAISERGYNEQFF. The CDR3 DNA reads TGTGCCATCAGTGAGCGGGGGTACAATGAGCAGTTCTTC.

The rearrangement uses TRBV5-6 and TRBJ2-2, with TRBD1 matching 9 bases. CDR3 size: 16 residues. Germline V CDR1 and CDR2: SGHDT, YYEEEE. With 1 base clipped from V and 4 bases from J, the junction kept 5 bases outside the gene matches. The CDR3 coding sequence is TGTGCCAGCAGCTTGCTATTACAGGGGGCCACCGGGGAGCTGTTTTTT. Translation gives CASSLLLQGATGELFF.

The rearrangement uses TRBV18 and TRBJ1-2; 9 bases align to TRBD1. Germline CDR1 KGHSH, CDR2 LQKENI. This CDR3 is built from 17 residues. The ends lost 5 bases at V and 1 base at J; junction bases unmatched: 11. In DNA form, the CDR3 reads TGTGCCAGCTCAGAAGGGACAGGGTCTAATATTAACTATGGCTACACCTTC. Its protein is CASSEGTGSNINYGYTF.

Only one count was recorded for this clone. The chain combines TRBV10-3 with TRBJ1-6; D remains ambiguous. This CDR3 region has 14 residues. CDR1 ENHRY and CDR2 SYGVKD come from the germline V gene. V was clipped by 0 bases and J by 2 bases, with 2 bases between them. CDR3: CAISESAYNSPLHF. In DNA form, the CDR3 reads TGTGCCATCAGTGAGTCCGCCTATAATTCACCCCTCCACTTT.

The rearrangement links TRBV2 to TRBJ1-3; 8 bases match TRBD1. The V gene's germline CDR1 is SNHLY and CDR2 FYNNEI. CDR3 size: 15 residues. V shed 6 bases and J 4 bases; nucleotides not matched to a gene: 8. This CDR3 reads CASRETGVAGNTIYF. CDR3 sequence (DNA): TGTGCCAGCAGGGAGACAGGGGTAGCCGGAAACACCATATATTTT.

V is TRBV7-9 and J is TRBJ1-4, with 7 bases aligning to TRBD1. From germline, CDR1 is SEHNR and CDR2 FQNEAQ (reference sequence). V lost 5 bases, J lost 3 bases, and 3 bases stayed unmatched. The CDR3 consists of 14 residues. CDR3 sequence: CASSRTGANEKLFF. Written as DNA, the CDR3 is TGTGCCAGCAGCCGTACAGGGGCTAATGAAAAACTGTTTTTT.

V and J are TRBV5-5 and TRBJ2-5; perhaps TRBD1 as D (5 bases). Trimming took 6 bases from V and 5 from J, leaving 20 bases between them. Germline V gene lookup returns CDR1 SGHKS and CDR2 YYEKEE (reference sequence). This CDR3 has 15 residues. The CDR3 nucleotides read TGTGCCAGCAAGGGGTGGGGCGAATCCTGGGAGACCCAGTACTTC. Its protein is CASKGWGESWETQYF.

The chain employs TRBV6-6 and TRBJ1-2, with D possibly being TRBD1 (5 bases). Germline V gene sequence: CDR1 MNHNY, CDR2 SVGAGI (reference sequence). Deletions cut 5 bases from V and 6 bases from J, with 13 bases between. This CDR3 is 13 amino acids long. The CDR3 DNA is TGTGCCAGCAGTCGCCAGGGCGGTGATGGCTACACCTTC. As protein: CASSRQGGDGYTF.

CDR3: CASRLRGLPLSGNTIYF. In DNA form, the CDR3 reads TGTGCCAGTAGACTGAGAGGACTGCCGCTCTCTGGAAACACCATATATTTT. The rearrangement links TRBV19 to TRBJ1-3; no clear D. V was shortened by 6 bases and J by 0 bases, with 18 bases between the two germline ends. Germline V gene lookup returns CDR1 LNHDA and CDR2 SQIVND (reference sequence). The CDR3 totals 17 residues.

V is TRBV15 and J is TRBJ2-5, with D possibly TRBD2 on 5 matching bases. The V gene's germline CDR1 is LNHNV and CDR2 YYDKDF (reference sequence). The CDR3 spans 16 residues. V lost 1 base, J lost 3 bases, and 15 bases lay in between. CDR3 protein: CATSRALGSREETQYF. CDR3 DNA sequence: TGTGCCACCAGCAGAGCCCTTGGGTCGCGGGAAGAGACCCAGTACTTC.

A note on this clone: This sample also contains other DNA sequences that code for the same CDR3. This sequence joins TRBV5-1 and TRBJ2-1, with TRBD2 as a possible D gene (5 bases). V was pared by 0 bases and J by 0 bases, with 10 bases between. Germline values: CDR1 SGHRS, CDR2 YFSETQ. This CDR3 has 16 residues. CDR3 region: CASSLVGGGSYNEQFF. The CDR3 coding sequence is TGCGCCAGCAGCTTGGTCGGCGGAGGCTCCTACAATGAGCAGTTCTTC. Looking up the rest from reference TRBV5-1 and TRBJ2-1 gives the full variable domain: KAGVTQTPRYLIKTRGQQVTLSCSPISGHRSVSWYQQTPGQGLQFLFEYFSETQRNKGNFPGRFSGRQFSNSRSEMNVSTLELGDSALYLCASSLVGGGSYNEQFFGPGTRLTVL.

The rearrangement links TRBV7-9 to TRBJ2-7; 8 nucleotides line up with TRBD2. From germline, CDR1 is SEHNR and CDR2 FQNEAQ (reference sequence). The CDR3 spans 14 residues. V dropped 4 bases and J dropped 2; count of bases not matched to a gene: 4. The CDR3 sequence is CASSSPGGAYEQYF. The CDR3, as DNA: TGTGCCAGCAGCTCCCCGGGGGGGGCCTACGAGCAGTACTTC.

The chain joins TRBV7-7 to TRBJ2-3, with 7 bases lining up with TRBD1. The germline gives CDR1 SSHAT, CDR2 FNYEAQ (reference sequence). V lost 1 base, J lost 1 base, and 5 bases stayed unmatched. The CDR3 is 16 amino acids. DNA for the CDR3: TGTGCCAGCAGCTTAGGAAGGGGGCTGGGCACAGATACGCAGTATTTT. It codes for CASSLGRGLGTDTQYF.

This rearrangement joins TRBV9 to TRBJ2-5; 7 nucleotides match TRBD2. There are 14 residues in the CDR3. V shed 0 bases, J shed 4 bases, and the junction held 3 bases outside the gene matches. Germline CDR1 reads SGDLS; CDR2 reads YYNGEE. This chain's CDR3 is CASSVEIAGETQYF. In DNA, the CDR3 is TGTGCCAGCAGCGTAGAGATAGCGGGAGAGACCCAGTACTTC.

The V and J genes are TRBV28 and TRBJ1-1; 10 bases match TRBD1. V lost 5 bases, J lost 7 bases, and 4 bases stayed unmatched. The CDR3 is 13 residues long. Germline CDR1 MDHEN, CDR2 SYDVKM. This chain's CDR3 is CASSTDRGNEAFF. In DNA form, the CDR3 reads TGTGCCAGCAGTACGGACAGGGGGAATGAAGCTTTCTTT. The whole variable domain, filled in from reference TRBV28 and TRBJ1-1, reads DVKVTQSSRYLVKRTGEKVFLECVQDMDHENMFWYRQDPGLGLRLIYFSYDVKMKEKGDIPEGYSVSREKKERFSLILESASTNQTSMYLCASSTDRGNEAFFGQGTRLTVV.

This clone was detected only once. The V and J genes are TRBV6-5 and TRBJ1-3; no clear D gene. V shed 6 bases and J shed 4 bases, with 10 bases lying between them. The germline gives CDR1 MNHEY, CDR2 SVGAGI. The CDR3 runs to 13 residues. The CDR3 DNA reads as TGTGCCAGCAGCCCACTTGCCGGAAACACCATATATTTT. This translates into CASSPLAGNTIYF.

This chain uses TRBV10-1 with TRBJ2-3; D gene uncertain. The CDR3 length is 14 residues. The V gene's germline CDR1 is WNHNN and CDR2 SYGVQD (reference sequence). Trimming left V 6 bases short and J 0 bases short, with 10 bases between. CDR3 nucleotide sequence: TGCGCCAGCAGCCAAACACAGAGCACAGATACGCAGTATTTT. Its protein product is CASSQTQSTDTQYF.